A selection of T cell receptor beta chains follows, all from one sample in a study of glioma-infiltrating T cells after dendritic cell vaccination. Measured with immunoSEQ multiplex PCR; TCRdb has only the in-frame clones, and not every one. The table has 99,000 or so clones, nearly 90% seen once. The sample was blood, taken after dendritic cell vaccination. The receptors come from a human donor with glioblastoma. Each CDR3 is given with its conserved first and last residue. The order of the fields is V gene, clone size, D gene, J gene, CDR3 DNA, CDR3 protein. A D gene is named only where the DNA matches it firmly. Expanded clones get a size class; other rows say once, few or many, or leave the size out.

v_call: TRBV9; clone_size: once; d_call: NA; j_call: TRBJ2-7; cdr3_nt: TGTGCCAGCATCACCTACAGTTGGCAGTACTTC; cdr3_aa: CASITYSWQYF
v_call: TRBV15; clone_size: once; d_call: NA; j_call: TRBJ2-5; cdr3_nt: TGTGCCACCAGCAGGGCAGGGGAGACCCAGTACTTC; cdr3_aa: CATSRAGETQYF
v_call: TRBV11-3; clone_size: once; d_call: NA; j_call: TRBJ2-2; cdr3_nt: TGTGCCAGCAGCTTACCGGCAGGGACCGGGGAGCTGTTTTTT; cdr3_aa: CASSLPAGTGELFF
v_call: TRBV6-1; clone_size: NA; d_call: TRBD1; j_call: TRBJ1-1; cdr3_nt: TGTGCCAGCCGGAGGGGGCTGAACACTGAAGCTTTCTTT; cdr3_aa: CASRRGLNTEAFF
v_call: TRBV6-6; clone_size: NA; d_call: NA; j_call: TRBJ1-1; cdr3_nt: TGTGCCAGCAGTTGGGGACAAATACCGAACACTGAAGCTTTCTTT; cdr3_aa: CASSWGQIPNTEAFF
v_call: TRBV28; clone_size: NA; d_call: NA; j_call: TRBJ2-7; cdr3_nt: TGTGCCAGCAGTTTATGGAGGGGTTTCGGGAGCTCCTACGAGCAGTACTTC; cdr3_aa: CASSLWRGFGSSYEQYF
v_call: TRBV19; clone_size: NA; d_call: NA; j_call: TRBJ2-7; cdr3_nt: TGTGCCAGTAGTAAAACAGAAACAGGATACTACGAGCAGTACTTC; cdr3_aa: CASSKTETGYYEQYF
v_call: TRBV5-1; clone_size: NA; d_call: TRBD2; j_call: TRBJ2-5; cdr3_nt: TGCGCCAGCAGCAGCGGGACGGTCCAAGAGACCCAGTACTTC; cdr3_aa: CASSSGTVQETQYF
v_call: TRBV10-1; clone_size: once; d_call: TRBD2; j_call: TRBJ2-2; cdr3_nt: TGCGCCAGCAGTTCCACTGGACTAGCGGGAGCCGGGGAGCTGTTTTTT; cdr3_aa: CASSSTGLAGAGELFF
v_call: TRBV11-2; clone_size: once; d_call: TRBD2; j_call: TRBJ2-2; cdr3_nt: TGTGCCAGCAGCTTGAGCGGGAGGGCCAGTGGGGAGCTGTTTTTT; cdr3_aa: CASSLSGRASGELFF
v_call: TRBV7-6; clone_size: NA; d_call: NA; j_call: TRBJ1-4; cdr3_nt: TGTGCCAGCAGCTTAGGCCAGTTAATAACTAATGAAAAACTGTTTTTT; cdr3_aa: CASSLGQLITNEKLFF
v_call: TRBV7-3; clone_size: few; d_call: NA; j_call: TRBJ1-2; cdr3_nt: TGTGCCAGCAGCTTAACAGGGGGGGCAGGTTCTAACTATGGCTACACCTTC; cdr3_aa: CASSLTGGAGSNYGYTF
v_call: TRBV30; clone_size: NA; d_call: NA; j_call: TRBJ2-7; cdr3_nt: TGTGCCTGGAGTAGCGGGTCTTCCTACGAGCAGTACTTC; cdr3_aa: CAWSSGSSYEQYF
v_call: TRBV5-1; clone_size: NA; d_call: NA; j_call: TRBJ2-3; cdr3_nt: TGCGCCAGCAGCTTGGAGGGACACCCGGGAGATACGCAGTATTTT; cdr3_aa: CASSLEGHPGDTQYF